The sequence of this T cell receptor (beta chain) was determined in a study of radiotherapy plus CTLA-4 blockade in lung cancer. Study in general: Of the patients, 18% showed objective responses and about 29% attained disease control. Study observations and caveats: It was early blood T cell clone dynamics, with interferon-beta, that reportedly best predicted response. TCR clones from tumors expanded in blood after radiotherapy plus ipilimumab.

This clone was counted a few times. Its antigen is unknown. Chemo-refractory metastatic non-small-cell lung cancer patients received focal radiation with ipilimumab CTLA-4 blockade. Germline CDR1 and CDR2: MNHNS and SASEGT. The CDR3 is 14 residues long. Sequencing used immunoSEQ multiplex PCR; TCRdb keeps in-frame clones, though not all of them. The top ten hold more than 20% of the sample, which has about 43,000 clones, about 67% seen once. This receptor was obtained from a human donor with non-small cell lung cancer who had a partial response to radiotherapy plus ipilimumab. The chain combines TRBV6-1 with TRBJ2-3; TRBD1 matches 7 bases. The material was peripheral blood, obtained from a patient treated with radiotherapy plus ipilimumab. This chain's CDR3 is CAGGRDSRSDTQYF. The CDR3 region has the DNA TGTGCGGGCGGACGGGACAGCAGATCAGATACGCAGTATTTT.